Many counts were recorded for the clone carrying this TCR beta chain. Its antigen is not identified. The data stem from a study of neurological immune-mediated disorders. Findings and caveats of the study: The absence of any CDR3 amino acid sequence shared by expanded clones across subjects suggests that repertoires were private in all groups.

A single record per CDR3 protein comes from TCRdb applying MiXCR to the 5' RACE reads. The profile shows 77,000 or so distinct CDR3 sequences, roughly 9% of them singletons. V shed 7 bases and J shed 3 bases, with 13 bases lying between them. This CDR3 contains 13 residues. Germline V gene lookup returns CDR1 SQVTM and CDR2 ANQGSEA. The TCR sequence derives from a man aged 50 to 59 in good health. The V call is TRBV29-1, the J call TRBJ2-1, with D possibly being TRBD2 (5 bases). Sequencing was performed on PBMCs. For the CDR3, the DNA is TGCAGCGGGGTGGCGGGTTTCTACAATGAGCAGTTCTTC. It specifies CSGVAGFYNEQFF.